This T cell receptor beta chain was identified in a study of Tregs in tolerant kidney transplant recipients. Background on the study: The nonmyeloablative bone marrow transplants came from related graft donors, with transient mixed chimerism. Study-wide points: No direct test of biological reproducibility was done here.

Generated by immunoSEQ multiplex PCR, the TCRdb table keeps only in-frame clones and is missing some. The repertoire table contains about 48,000 clones. Points on this clone: Antigen unknown. Coverage ceases 3 residues before the CDR3 finishes, and the germline J gene fills in the end.

CD4+CD25+CD127- Tregs, CD4+CD25- non-Tregs, CD4 and CD8 cells were sorted. The CDR3 spans 14 residues. V was shortened by 0 bases and J by 9 bases, with 13 bases between the two germline ends. The germline V gene has CDR1 SGHRS and CDR2 YFSETQ. This receptor was obtained from a human donor who received a combined kidney and bone marrow transplant. This specimen consisted of CD4+ T cells from blood, obtained before the transplant. The rearrangement uses TRBV5-1 and TRBJ2-1; D is ambiguous. The covered CDR3 bases are TGCGCCAGCAGCTTGGTGCTAGGAATGGGTGAG. Encoded protein: CASSLVLGMGE. The full CDR3 reads CASSLVLGMGEQFF.